This T cell receptor (beta chain) came from a study of blood T cell repertoires in COVID-19. Overall study context: Acute and convalescent COVID-19 samples came from the United States, Italy and Spain. From T cells, B-cell-depleted T cells, or PBMCs came the material, which was cDNA or gDNA.

Original processing methods: Nucleated cell counts were estimated from reference gene primer amplification. The assay was immunoSEQ multiplex PCR, and TCRdb's table has in-frame clones only and misses some. V, J and clone size derive from that table, while D and trimming were established from the DNA sequence. The sample has some 62,000 clones, 88% seen once. Sequencing was performed on peripheral blood. This receptor was taken from a human donor in a cohort sampled during active COVID-19.

This chain's CDR3 is CASSPLGQGMNTEAFF. In DNA, the CDR3 is TGTGCCAGCTCACCGTTGGGACAGGGCATGAACACTGAAGCTTTCTTT. This chain links TRBV18 with TRBJ1-1; 9 positions match TRBD1. The CDR3 consists of 16 residues. Germline V gene sequence: CDR1 KGHSH, CDR2 LQKENI. With 3 bases clipped from V and 0 bases from J, the junction kept 5 bases outside the gene matches.